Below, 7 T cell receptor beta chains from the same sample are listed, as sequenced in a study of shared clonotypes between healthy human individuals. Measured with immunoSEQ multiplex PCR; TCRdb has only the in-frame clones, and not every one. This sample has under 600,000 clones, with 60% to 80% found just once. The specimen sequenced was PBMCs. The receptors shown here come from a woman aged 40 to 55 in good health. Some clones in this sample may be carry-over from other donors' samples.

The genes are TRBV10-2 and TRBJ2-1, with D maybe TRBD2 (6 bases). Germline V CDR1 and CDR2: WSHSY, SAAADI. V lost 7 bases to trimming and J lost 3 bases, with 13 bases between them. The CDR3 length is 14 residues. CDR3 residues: CASTNGGLYNEQFF. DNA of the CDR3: TGCGCCAGCACGAACGGGGGTCTCTACAATGAGCAGTTCTTC.

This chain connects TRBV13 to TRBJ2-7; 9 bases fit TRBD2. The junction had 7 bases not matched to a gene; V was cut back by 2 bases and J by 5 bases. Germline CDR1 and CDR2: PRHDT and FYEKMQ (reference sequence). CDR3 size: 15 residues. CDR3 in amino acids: CASSLRREGANEQYF. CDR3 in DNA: TGTGCCAGCAGCTTAAGGCGGGAGGGGGCTAACGAGCAGTACTTC.

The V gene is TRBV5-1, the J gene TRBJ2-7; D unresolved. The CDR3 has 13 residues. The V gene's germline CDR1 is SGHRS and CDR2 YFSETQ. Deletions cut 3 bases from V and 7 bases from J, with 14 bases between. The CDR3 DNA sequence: TGCGCCAGCAGCTCGCCCGGCGCGTTTGAGCAGTACTTC. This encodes CASSSPGAFEQYF.

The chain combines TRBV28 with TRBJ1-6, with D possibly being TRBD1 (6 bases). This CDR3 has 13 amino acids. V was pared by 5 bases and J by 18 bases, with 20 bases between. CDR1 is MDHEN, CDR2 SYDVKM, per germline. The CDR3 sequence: CASSPPTRQAPHF. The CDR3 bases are TGTGCCAGCAGTCCTCCCACAAGACAGGCGCCCCACTTT.

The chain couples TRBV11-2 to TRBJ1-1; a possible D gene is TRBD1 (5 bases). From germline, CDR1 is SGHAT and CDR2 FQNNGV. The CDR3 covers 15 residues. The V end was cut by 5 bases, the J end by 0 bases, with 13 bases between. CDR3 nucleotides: TGTGCCAGCAGCCCCGACAGCGATCTGAACACTGAAGCTTTCTTT. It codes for CASSPDSDLNTEAFF.

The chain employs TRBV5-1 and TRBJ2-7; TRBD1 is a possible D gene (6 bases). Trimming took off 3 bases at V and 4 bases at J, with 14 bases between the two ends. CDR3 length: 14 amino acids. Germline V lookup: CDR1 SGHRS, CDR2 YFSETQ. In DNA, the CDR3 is TGCGCCAGCAGCTCGACAGGCAACTTATACGAGCAGTACTTC. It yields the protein CASSSTGNLYEQYF.

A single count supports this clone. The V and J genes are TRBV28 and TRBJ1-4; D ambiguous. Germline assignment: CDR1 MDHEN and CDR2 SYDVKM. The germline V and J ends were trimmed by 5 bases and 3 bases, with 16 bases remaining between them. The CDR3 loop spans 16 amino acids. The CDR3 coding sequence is TGTGCCAGCAGTCCCCAGGACCCTAGCGCTAATGAAAAACTGTTTTTT. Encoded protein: CASSPQDPSANEKLFF.